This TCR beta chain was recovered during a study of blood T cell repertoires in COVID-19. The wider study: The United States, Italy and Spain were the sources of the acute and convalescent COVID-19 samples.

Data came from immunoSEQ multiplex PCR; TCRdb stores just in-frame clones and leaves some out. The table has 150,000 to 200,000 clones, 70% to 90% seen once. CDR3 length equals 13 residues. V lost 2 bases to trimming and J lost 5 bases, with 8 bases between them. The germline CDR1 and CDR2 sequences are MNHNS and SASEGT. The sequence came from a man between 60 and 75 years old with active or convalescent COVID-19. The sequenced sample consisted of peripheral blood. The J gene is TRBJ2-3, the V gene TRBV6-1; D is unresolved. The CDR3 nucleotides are TGTGCCAGCAGTGAATATCTCGGAGATACGCAGTATTTT. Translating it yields CASSEYLGDTQYF.